This T cell receptor (beta chain) was observed in a study of cytomegalovirus exposure and HLA in healthy donors. Study-level results: Reports indicate that TCR beta sequences accurately predicted the HLA-A and HLA-B alleles of most subjects. The authors listed roughly 150 TCR beta chains as cytomegalovirus-associated.

For this clone: Its antigen is still unknown.

The study ran its PCR with 60 Vbeta and 13 Jbeta primers. The data were produced by immunoSEQ multiplex PCR, yet TCRdb's version contains in-frame clones alone and is incomplete. The data contain under 200,000 clones, 70% to 90% of them singletons. Healthy bone marrow donors supplied every sample. The sample taken for sequencing was PBMCs. The clonotype comes from a man younger than 30 in good health and CMV-seropositive.

CDR3 coding DNA: TGTGCCTGGAGTGTGCAGGTTGCCACTGAAGCTTTCTTT. Translating it yields CAWSVQVATEAFF. V usage is TRBV30 and J usage is TRBJ1-1; D call uncertain. Germline assignment: CDR1 GTSNPN and CDR2 SVGIG (reference sequence). V was cut by 0 bases and J by 4 bases, with 9 bases left in between. The CDR3 is 13 amino acids.